Presented here are 17 T cell receptor beta chains from one specimen sequenced in a study of blood T cell repertoires in COVID-19. This table comes from immunoSEQ multiplex PCR, and its TCRdb copy is limited to in-frame clones, with some not included. The table shows approximately 200,000 clones, with approximately 85% occurring only once. The sequenced material came from PBMCs or T cells enriched from blood (not recorded which). The origin of the receptors is a man aged 40-49 years who had recovered from COVID-19.

The chain carries TRBV7-9 and TRBJ2-2, with TRBD1 identical over 9 bases. The germline V gene has CDR1 SEHNR and CDR2 FQNEAQ (reference sequence). V gave up 0 bases and J gave up 13 bases; unmatched junction bases: 6. The length of the CDR3 is 14 residues. CDR3 DNA sequence: TGTGCCAGCAGCTTAGCCCCGGGACAGGGCGTGCTGTTTTTT. It specifies CASSLAPGQGVLFF.

The V gene is TRBV6-5, the J gene TRBJ2-3; 9 nucleotides align to TRBD2. Germline CDR1 and CDR2: MNHEY and SVGAGI. The CDR3 covers 14 residues. V lost 4 bases and J lost 1; bases outside the gene matches: 0. CDR3 in amino acids: CASSLAGGTDTQYF. CDR3 nucleotide sequence: TGTGCCAGCAGTTTAGCGGGAGGCACAGATACGCAGTATTTT.

The chain links TRBV7-3 to TRBJ2-3, with D unclear. The V gene's germline CDR1 is SGHTA and CDR2 FQGTGA. Trimming pared 5 bases from V and 0 bases from J, leaving 9 bases between. The CDR3 is 14 residues long. The CDR3 here is CASSMRISTDTQYF. As DNA, the CDR3 is TGTGCCAGCAGCATGAGGATCAGCACAGATACGCAGTATTTT.

This clone was counted a single time. The V call is TRBV7-3, the J call TRBJ2-1; 11 bases fit TRBD2. The V gene's germline CDR1 is SGHTA and CDR2 FQGTGA. The V gene end was trimmed by 5 bases and the J gene end by 7 bases; junction bases not matched to a gene: 7. The CDR3 length is 15 residues. The chain's CDR3 is CASSLRLAGQNEQFF. DNA of the CDR3: TGTGCCAGCAGCCTCAGACTAGCGGGACAGAATGAGCAGTTCTTC.

The CDR3 nucleotides are TGTGCCAGCAGCGGAGGGGTAGGTGGAACTGAAGCTTTCTTT. It translates to CASSGGVGGTEAFF. This rearrangement joins TRBV7-3 to TRBJ1-1; a weak D match, TRBD1 (5 bases). Trimming pared 5 bases from V and 5 bases from J, leaving 15 bases between. This CDR3 has 14 residues. The V gene's germline CDR1 is SGHTA and CDR2 FQGTGA.

The chain links TRBV6-1 to TRBJ2-1; the D gene is possibly TRBD2 (6 bases). Germline CDR1 reads MNHNS; CDR2 reads SASEGT. This CDR3 region has 15 residues. Trimming left V 5 bases short and J 0 bases short, with 11 bases between. The CDR3 sequence is CASSPREISYNEQFF. The CDR3, as DNA: TGTGCCAGCAGTCCCCGGGAGATCTCCTACAATGAGCAGTTCTTC.

The rearrangement links TRBV9 to TRBJ1-3, with no clear D. This CDR3 contains 17 residues. Germline V gene data show CDR1 as SGDLS and CDR2 as YYNGEE. V was trimmed by 0 bases and J by 3 bases, leaving 16 bases between them. The CDR3 sequence is CASSVGVTRFVGNTIYF. CDR3 sequence (DNA): TGTGCCAGCAGCGTAGGGGTAACGAGGTTCGTTGGAAACACCATATATTTT.

This chain joins TRBV27 and TRBJ1-6; 9 bases are shared with TRBD1. This CDR3 comprises 16 residues. Unmatched junction bases numbered 2, after V lost 3 bases and J lost 2 bases. CDR1 is MNHEY and CDR2 is SMNVEV in the germline V gene (reference sequence). CDR3 in DNA: TGTGCCAGCAGTTTCAGACAGGGGGCCTATAATTCACCCCTCCACTTT. Its translation: CASSFRQGAYNSPLHF.

The chain uses TRBV4-2 and TRBJ2-7; 9 positions agree with TRBD1. The CDR3 contains 17 residues. V trimming: 1 base; J trimming: 3 bases; junction bases outside the gene matches: 10. Germline CDR1 is LGHNA and CDR2 is YNFKEQ. CDR3 in DNA: TGTGCCAGCAGCCAAGGAAGGCTCCGGGACAGGGACTACGAGCAGTACTTC. Encoded protein: CASSQGRLRDRDYEQYF.

The chain uses TRBV10-3 and TRBJ1-6; 7 bases are a match to TRBD1. The V gene end was trimmed by 5 bases and the J gene end by 9 bases; junction bases not matched to a gene: 10. The CDR3 extends over 15 amino acids. CDR1 is ENHRY and CDR2 is SYGVKD in the germline V gene. The CDR3 nucleotides are TGTGCCATCAGTCCTGACAGGGAGAGAAGTTCACCCCTCCACTTT. Its translation: CAISPDRERSSPLHF.

The chain carries TRBV6-4 and TRBJ2-2, with D tentatively TRBD2 (5 bases). Germline V gene lookup returns CDR1 MRHNA and CDR2 SNTAGT. The CDR3 has 13 amino acids. V lost 4 bases to trimming and J lost 3 bases, with 6 bases between them. CDR3 coding DNA: TGTGCCAGCAGTGCGGAGGACACCGGGGAGCTGTTTTTT. Translating gives CASSAEDTGELFF.

V usage is TRBV19 and J usage is TRBJ1-5; D is possibly TRBD1 (6 bases). Trimming pared 7 bases from V and 1 base from J, leaving 14 bases between. Looked up from germline, CDR1 is LNHDA and CDR2 is SQIVND (reference sequence). This CDR3 spans 15 amino acids. The CDR3 protein is CASMGPQGSNQPQHF. As DNA, the CDR3 is TGTGCCAGTATGGGGCCTCAGGGGAGCAATCAGCCCCAGCATTTT.

This chain connects TRBV7-9 to TRBJ2-7, with TRBD1 identical over 7 bases. The CDR3 length is 16 residues. V shed 4 bases and J 0 bases; nucleotides not matched to a gene: 9. Germline CDR1 SEHNR, CDR2 FQNEAQ (reference sequence). The CDR3 spells CASSSDRDFSSYEQYF. CDR3 in DNA: TGTGCCAGCAGCTCCGACAGGGATTTTAGCTCCTACGAGCAGTACTTC.

V is TRBV19 and J is TRBJ1-5; 8 positions match TRBD1. CDR1 is LNHDA, CDR2 SQIVND, per germline (reference sequence). The CDR3 is made up of 16 amino acids. The V and J ends lost 6 bases and 2 bases, in that order; junction bases with no gene match: 9. In nucleotides, the CDR3 is TGTGCCAGTAGCTTACTGACAGGGGCTCGCAATCAGCCCCAGCATTTT. As protein: CASSLLTGARNQPQHF.

This clone was detected only once. V gene TRBV10-1 combines with J gene TRBJ2-7, with D maybe TRBD2 (6 bases). Germline assignment: CDR1 WNHNN and CDR2 SYGVQD (reference sequence). V shed 6 bases and J shed 0 bases, with 18 bases lying between them. The CDR3 is 16 amino acids. The CDR3 DNA reads as TGCGCCAGCAGCTTCCCTTACCGGGAGACCTCCTACGAGCAGTACTTC. Its protein product is CASSFPYRETSYEQYF.

V is TRBV7-3 and J is TRBJ2-2; D is ambiguous. Looked up from germline, CDR1 is SGHTA and CDR2 is FQGTGA. V was pared by 2 bases and J by 0 bases, with 7 bases between. The CDR3 is 15 amino acids. The CDR3 protein is CASSLVPTNTGELFF. Here the CDR3 DNA reads TGTGCCAGCAGCTTAGTACCTACGAACACCGGGGAGCTGTTTTTT.

The chain uses TRBV5-1 and TRBJ2-7; 8 bases match TRBD1. CDR3 length: 14 residues. V lost 0 bases to trimming and J lost 3 bases; unmatched junction nucleotides: 2. Germline CDR1 is SGHRS and CDR2 is YFSETQ. CDR3 DNA sequence: TGCGCCAGCAGCTTGGACGGGACAGGCTACGAGCAGTACGTC. Residues: CASSLDGTGYEQYV.